This T cell receptor (beta chain) is drawn from a study of blood T cell repertoires in COVID-19. The wider study: COVID-19 samples from acute and convalescent phases originated in the United States, Italy and Spain. From T cells, B-cell-depleted T cells, or PBMCs came the material, which was cDNA or gDNA.

Original analysis: Cell counts per sample came from amplifying reference gene primers. Only in-frame clones appear in the TCRdb table, and some are missing; sequencing was by immunoSEQ multiplex PCR. That table furnishes V, J and clone size, whereas the DNA furnished D and trimming. The table records 95,000 to 150,000 clones, 80% to 85% of them present only once. CDR3 length: 15 residues. Trimming cost V 6 bases and J 4 bases, with 16 bases left between them. Germline assignment: CDR1 MNHEY and CDR2 SMNVEV (reference sequence). The sequenced sample was peripheral blood. This receptor was obtained from a woman in her 50s with acute or convalescent COVID-19. J is TRBJ2-1 and V is TRBV27; tentative D call: TRBD2 (7 bases). The CDR3 loop is CASSPAGARYNEQFF. In nucleotides, the CDR3 is TGTGCCAGCAGCCCGGCGGGGGCGAGATACAATGAGCAGTTCTTC.